The 14 T cell receptor beta chains below all came from one sample that was sequenced in a study of Graves' ophthalmopathy and Graves' hyperthyroidism. The TCR beta CDR3 regions underwent amplification from RNA transcripts. HTBI primers primed a first-round RT-PCR, and a second-round multiplex PCR followed. TCRdb reanalysed the multiplex PCR reads using MiXCR and keeps one entry per CDR3 protein. The sample contains over a million distinct CDR3 sequences, about two fifths of which appear only once. The sample comprised peripheral blood or thyroid tissue (not recorded which). The receptors originated from an adult man with Graves' hyperthyroidism.

This clonotype was detected a few times. The chain is built from TRBV2 and TRBJ1-5; 10 nucleotides agree with TRBD1. CDR1 and CDR2 from the germline V gene are SNHLY and FYNNEI. The CDR3 sequence is 15 residues long. The J segment lost 7 bases and the V segment lost 1 base, leaving 4 bases of the junction unmatched. The CDR3 reads CASSEGQGASQPQHF. Here the CDR3 DNA reads TGTGCCAGCAGTGAAGGACAGGGGGCATCCCAGCCCCAGCATTTT.

This chain uses TRBV7-9 with TRBJ2-7; 7 bases are shared with TRBD2. This CDR3 has 16 residues. Trimming removed 4 bases from V and 1 base from J; junction bases left unmatched: 10. Germline V lookup: CDR1 SEHNR, CDR2 FQNEAQ (reference sequence). This CDR3 reads CASSSGPAGSSYEQYF. The CDR3 DNA reads as TGTGCCAGCAGCTCCGGCCCAGCGGGATCATCCTACGAGCAGTACTTC. Supplemented by reference TRBV7-9 and TRBJ2-7, the full variable domain reads DTGVSQNPRHKITKRGQNVTFRCDPISEHNRLYWYRQTLGQGPEFLTYFQNEAQLEKSRLLSDRFSAERPKGSFSTLEIQRTEQGDSAMYLCASSSGPAGSSYEQYFGPGTRLTVT.

The chain is built from TRBV19 and TRBJ1-5, with D possibly TRBD1 on 5 matching bases. This CDR3 comprises 13 residues. CDR1 is LNHDA, CDR2 SQIVND, per germline (reference sequence). V lost 3 bases to trimming and J lost 14 bases, with 17 bases between them. Here the CDR3 reads CASSMGPSAYEHF. DNA of the CDR3: TGTGCCAGTAGTATGGGACCCTCGGCCTACGAGCATTTT. Variable domain in full (rest from reference TRBV19 and TRBJ1-5): DGGITQSPKYLFRKEGQNVTLSCEQNLNHDAMYWYRQDPGQGLRLIYYSQIVNDFQKGDIAEGYSVSREKKESFPLTVTSAQKNPTAFYLCASSMGPSAYEHFGDGTRLSIL.

The genes are TRBV11-2 and TRBJ2-7, with 13 nucleotides matching TRBD2. V gave up 5 bases and J gave up 6 bases; unmatched junction bases: 1. CDR1 and CDR2 from the germline V gene are SGHAT and FQNNGV. The CDR3 is 13 amino acids. CDR3: CASSRTSGSEQYF. For the CDR3, the DNA is TGTGCCAGCAGCCGGACTAGCGGGAGCGAGCAGTACTTC.

This clonotype was seen only once. This chain joins TRBV9 and TRBJ2-1; D is ambiguous. V dropped 3 bases and J dropped 8 bases, with 9 bases sitting between them. Looked up from germline, CDR1 is SGDLS and CDR2 is YYNGEE. CDR3 length: 12 residues. In DNA, the CDR3 is TGTGCCAGCAGCGGATTAGCTGATGAGCAGTTCTTC. It encodes CASSGLADEQFF.

This chain joins TRBV10-3 and TRBJ1-4, with 7 bases lining up with TRBD1. The CDR3 runs 15 residues. With V trimmed by 10 bases and J by 8 bases, 16 bases remained unmatched. Germline CDR1 and CDR2: ENHRY and SYGVKD. Here the CDR3 DNA reads TGTGCCACCCGACAGGGTGACGACAGTTGGGAAAAACTGTTTTTT. This gives the protein CATRQGDDSWEKLFF.

In DNA form, the CDR3 reads TGCAGCGTGAGCGGGAGGGCCATTGTAGAGACCCAGTACTTC. Translating gives CSVSGRAIVETQYF. The V gene is TRBV29-1, the J gene TRBJ2-5; TRBD2 agrees at 10 bases. The CDR3 sequence is 14 residues long. V gave up 6 bases and J gave up 4 bases; unmatched junction bases: 8. In germline, CDR1 is SQVTM, CDR2 ANQGSEA.

The V and J genes are TRBV5-5 and TRBJ2-5, with a possible D match to TRBD1 (6 bases). There are 14 residues in the CDR3. CDR1 is SGHKS, CDR2 YYEKEE, per germline (reference sequence). Trimming removed 4 bases from V and 5 bases from J, with 15 bases in between. The CDR3 nucleotides read TGTGCCAGCAGCCACAGGGATGCCAGGGAGACCCAGTACTTC. Amino acid sequence: CASSHRDARETQYF.

The gene calls are TRBV4-1 and TRBJ2-7, with TRBD2 as a possible D gene (5 bases). The V gene lost 0 bases and the J gene lost 6 bases, with 21 bases spanning the gap. Germline V gene lookup returns CDR1 MGHRA and CDR2 YSYEKL. The CDR3 has 17 amino acids. The CDR3 here is CASSQEVFEGSPGEQYF. CDR3 bases: TGCGCCAGCAGCCAAGAGGTTTTCGAGGGAAGTCCAGGCGAGCAGTACTTC.

This clonotype was counted many times. V and J are TRBV12-3 or TRBV12-4 and TRBJ2-7; D uncertain. V was pared by 8 bases and J by 5 bases, with 16 bases between. The CDR3 loop spans 13 amino acids. The CDR3 sequence is CASGRSDVDEQYF. CDR3 coding DNA: TGTGCCAGCGGGCGCAGCGACGTAGACGAGCAGTACTTC.

The chain links TRBV12-3 or TRBV12-4 to TRBJ1-2; possible D gene TRBD1, 6 bases. This CDR3 region has 13 residues. Trimming stripped 2 bases from V and 8 bases from J, with 12 bases between. As DNA, the CDR3 is TGTGCCAGCAGTTTACGCAGGGGAGTCGGCTACACCTTC. Protein product: CASSLRRGVGYTF.

The chain links TRBV2 to TRBJ2-7, with D perhaps assigned TRBD1 or TRBD2 (5 bases each). In germline, CDR1 is SNHLY, CDR2 FYNNEI. Trimming took 6 bases from V and 6 from J, leaving 18 bases between them. The CDR3 consists of 14 residues. CDR3 bases: TGTGCCAGCAGGGGGGTAGCGACCAACTGCGAGCAGTACTTC. Protein sequence: CASRGVATNCEQYF.

About this clonotype: This may stem from a read error, because a much larger clone lies one nucleotide away. This sequence joins TRBV12-3 or TRBV12-4 and TRBJ1-5; TRBD1 is a possible D gene (5 bases). Between the trimmed V and J ends, which lost 8 bases and 2 bases, there was a span of 7 bases. This CDR3 contains 12 residues. Written as DNA, the CDR3 is TGTGCCAGCGAAGGGGGCAATCAGCCCCAGCATTTT. Its protein is CASEGGNQPQHF.

J is TRBJ2-3 and V is TRBV2, with D tentatively TRBD1 or TRBD2 (5 bases each). The CDR3 is 13 amino acids. Germline V gene sequence: CDR1 SNHLY, CDR2 FYNNEI. The germline V and J ends were trimmed by 4 bases and 5 bases, with 10 bases remaining between them. The CDR3 DNA sequence: TGTGCCAGCAGTGGAGGGGCGGGAGATACGCAGTATTTT. This encodes CASSGGAGDTQYF.